This TCR beta chain was retrieved from a study of T cells after posttransplantation cyclophosphamide. Cells defined as naive were viable CD3+CD4+ or CD3+CD8+ and CCR7+CD45RA+CD45RO-CD95-CD27+CD28+. Some clones are missing from TCRdb's copy, which holds only in-frame ones; the method was immunoSEQ multiplex PCR. Seen here are 8,500 to 9,500 clones, just over 95% observed once, and the top ten hold under 0.3%. Germline-derived CDR1 and CDR2 are LNHDA and SQIVND (reference sequence). The CDR3 spans 13 residues. V lost 7 bases to trimming and J lost 2 bases, with 9 bases between them. The receptor's source is a man aged 50 or older in good health, CMV-negative, and a related stem cell transplant donor. Sequenced sample: naive CD8+ T cells sorted from PBMCs. The J gene is TRBJ2-1, the V gene TRBV19; tentative D call: TRBD2 (6 bases). CDR3 sequence reads: CASTGSTYNEQFF. In nucleotides, the CDR3 is TGTGCCAGTACCGGGAGCACCTACAATGAGCAGTTCTTC.